These 16 T cell receptor beta chains came from one sample sequenced in a study of CD8 T cells in Susac syndrome (dated by TCRdb to the late 2010s). The protocol used for the library was the immunoSEQ multiplex PCR assay. RNA was extracted with the RNeasy kit and roughly 0.45 to 1 ug was reverse transcribed using random hexamers. TCRdb passed the public sequencing reads through fastp at Q25 and MiXCR, retaining productive beta sequences. Under each unique CDR3 protein, matching rows form one entry showing the most common genes and DNA. The sample contains approximately 190,000 distinct CDR3 sequences, 90% to 95% of them found a single time. In total, the top ten clones hold roughly 0.094% of the sample. Sequencing was done on a sample of CD4+ T cells from PBMCs. Source of these receptors: a human donor with multiple sclerosis.

The chain uses TRBV27 and TRBJ2-7; TRBD2 might be the D (5 bases). V lost 5 bases and J 6 bases, leaving 23 bases between the germline ends. CDR3 size: 16 residues. Per the germline V gene, CDR1 is MNHEY and CDR2 is SMNVEV (reference sequence). CDR3 DNA sequence: TGTGCCAGCAGTCCATTCTCAGCGGCAAGGTCGGGCGAGCAGTACTTC. This sequence encodes CASSPFSAARSGEQYF.

The rearrangement links TRBV20-1 to TRBJ2-5; 7 bases fit TRBD2. The germline gives CDR1 DFQATT, CDR2 SNEGSKA (reference sequence). This CDR3 region has 15 residues. With 6 bases clipped from V and 3 bases from J, the junction kept 13 bases outside the gene matches. CDR3 bases: TGCAGTGCGCTACGAAGAAGGCTAGCGGAAGAGACCCAGTACTTC. Encoded protein: CSALRRRLAEETQYF.

V and J are TRBV18 and TRBJ2-7; D may be TRBD1 (6 bases). This CDR3 comprises 16 residues. CDR1 is KGHSH, CDR2 LQKENI, per germline. The V end lost 0 bases, the J end lost 6 bases, and 18 bases lay between the germline ends. The CDR3 here is CASSPPVAAAGVEQYF. CDR3 DNA: TGTGCCAGCTCACCACCAGTCGCAGCTGCAGGGGTCGAGCAGTACTTC.

The CDR3 here is CASSVKLAGREQYF. CDR3 in DNA: TGTGCCAGCAGCGTAAAGCTAGCAGGCCGCGAGCAGTACTTC. The V and J genes are TRBV9 and TRBJ2-7; D is possibly TRBD2 (5 bases). Trimming removed 1 base from V and 6 bases from J, with 14 bases in between. Germline V gene sequence: CDR1 SGDLS, CDR2 YYNGEE. This CDR3 spans 14 amino acids.

This rearrangement joins TRBV20-1 to TRBJ1-2; no clear D gene. V shed 0 bases and J shed 7 bases, with 6 bases lying between them. Germline CDR1 and CDR2: DFQATT and SNEGSKA (reference sequence). This CDR3 contains 11 residues. CDR3 coding DNA: TGCAGTGCTAGAGAGAGCATTGGCTACACCTTC. This gives the protein CSARESIGYTF.

CDR3 DNA: TGCAGTGCTAGAGGCTCAGCGGGGGAGGAGACAGATACGCAGTATTTT. It specifies CSARGSAGEETDTQYF. The gene calls are TRBV20-1 and TRBJ2-3; 8 nucleotides match TRBD2. V trimming: 1 base; J trimming: 3 bases; junction bases outside the gene matches: 9. The CDR3 sequence is 16 residues long. CDR1 is DFQATT and CDR2 is SNEGSKA in the germline V gene (reference sequence).

The chain links TRBV9 to TRBJ2-5; D is unclear. In germline, CDR1 is SGDLS, CDR2 YYNGEE. The length of the CDR3 is 15 residues. V lost 3 bases and J lost 4, with 16 bases in between. The CDR3 DNA sequence: TGTGCCAGCAGCGGCACGACCGGGTCCGCAGAGACCCAGTACTTC. Amino acid sequence: CASSGTTGSAETQYF.

This chain's CDR3 is CASSQGGTGDTEAFF. CDR3 DNA sequence: TGTGCCAGCAGCCAAGGGGGGACAGGGGATACTGAAGCTTTCTTT. The V gene is TRBV4-2, the J gene TRBJ1-1, with 10 bases that match TRBD1. The CDR3 covers 15 residues. Losses at the gene ends were 1 base for V and 5 bases for J; bases not matched to a gene: 4. The V gene's germline CDR1 is LGHNA and CDR2 YNFKEQ.

The chain has TRBV9 and TRBJ2-1; 8 bases align to TRBD2. The CDR3 covers 14 residues. Germline lookup yields CDR1 SGDLS and CDR2 YYNGEE. J lost 9 bases, V lost 3 bases, and 8 bases had no gene match. In nucleotides, the CDR3 is TGTGCCAGCAGCGCGCCGGGACTAGTCGGTGAGCAGTTCTTC. Its protein product is CASSAPGLVGEQFF.

The chain combines TRBV15 with TRBJ2-7; D ambiguous. CDR3 length: 16 amino acids. Trimming cost V 0 bases and J 4 bases, with 16 bases left between them. CDR1 and CDR2 from the germline V gene are LNHNV and YYDKDF (reference sequence). CDR3 sequence: CATSRDRPVNSYEQYF. In DNA form, the CDR3 reads TGTGCCACCAGCAGAGATCGGCCCGTGAACTCGTACGAGCAGTACTTC.

The chain couples TRBV12-3 or TRBV12-4 to TRBJ2-1; D uncertain. The V and J ends lost 5 bases and 1 base respectively, with 9 bases between them. The CDR3 runs 14 residues. The DNA of the CDR3 is TGTGCCAGCAGTAGGTCCGGGTCCTACAATGAGCAGTTCTTC. This sequence encodes CASSRSGSYNEQFF.

The chain employs TRBV20-1 and TRBJ1-1; no clear D. This CDR3 comprises 11 residues. Trimming removed 3 bases at V and 6 bases at J, with 8 bases between. CDR1 is DFQATT and CDR2 is SNEGSKA in the germline V gene (reference sequence). In nucleotides, the CDR3 is TGCAGTGCTAGTGGCGGAGCTGAAGCTTTCTTT. Translating gives CSASGGAEAFF.

V and J are TRBV15 and TRBJ2-4; D is undetermined. The CDR3 spans 16 residues. Germline V CDR1 and CDR2: LNHNV, YYDKDF (reference sequence). V dropped 1 base and J dropped 7 bases, with 17 bases sitting between them. The CDR3 spells CATSRARIGDGNIQYF. For the CDR3, the DNA is TGTGCCACCAGCAGAGCCCGTATTGGTGATGGGAACATTCAGTACTTC. The complete variable domain, with remaining parts taken from reference TRBV15 and TRBJ2-4, reads DAMVIQNPRYQVTQFGKPVTLSCSQTLNHNVMYWYQQKSSQAPKLLFHYYDKDFNNEADTPDNFQSRRPNTSFCFLDIRSPGLGDTAMYLCATSRARIGDGNIQYFGAGTRLSVL.

CDR3: CSADRAGEQYF. The CDR3 DNA reads TGCAGTGCTGATCGCGCTGGGGAGCAGTACTTC. This chain joins TRBV20-1 and TRBJ2-7, with D unresolved. Germline V lookup: CDR1 DFQATT, CDR2 SNEGSKA (reference sequence). CDR3 length: 11 amino acids. Trimming cost V 5 bases and J 7 bases, with 12 bases left between them.

This chain joins TRBV2 and TRBJ2-2; 7 bases align to TRBD2. The CDR3 has 14 residues. The V gene's germline CDR1 is SNHLY and CDR2 FYNNEI. The V gene end was trimmed by 6 bases and the J gene end by 3 bases; junction bases not matched to a gene: 4. The CDR3 is CASRGGTYTGELFF. The CDR3 DNA follows: TGTGCCAGCAGGGGAGGGACCTACACCGGGGAGCTGTTTTTT.

The chain uses TRBV12-3 or TRBV12-4 and TRBJ2-3, with 8 bases that match TRBD2. This CDR3 spans 15 amino acids. The V and J ends lost 6 bases and 5 bases, in that order; junction bases with no gene match: 10. In DNA form, the CDR3 reads TGTGCCAGCAGCCCTCTAGCGGGTGGGGGAGATACGCAGTATTTT. Protein product: CASSPLAGGGDTQYF.